The 13 T cell receptor beta chains below all came from one sample that was sequenced in a study of cytomegalovirus exposure and HLA in healthy donors. Primers included in the PCR were 60 Vbeta and 13 Jbeta primers. Generated by immunoSEQ multiplex PCR, the TCRdb table keeps only in-frame clones and is missing some. The repertoire table contains roughly 46,000 clones. Sequenced input: PBMCs. The receptors stem from a woman aged 40 to 50 in good health and CMV-seronegative.

The chain employs TRBV7-2 and TRBJ2-7; D perhaps matches TRBD2 (5 bases). The length of the CDR3 is 14 residues. V was clipped by 7 bases and J by 0 bases, with 13 bases between them. CDR1 SGHTA and CDR2 FQGNSA come from the germline V gene. Here the CDR3 reads CASNPDGSSYEQYF. CDR3 sequence (DNA): TGTGCCAGCAACCCTGATGGGAGCTCCTACGAGCAGTACTTC. Supplemented by reference TRBV7-2 and TRBJ2-7, the full variable domain reads GAGVSQSPSNKVTEKGKDVELRCDPISGHTALYWYRQSLGQGLEFLIYFQGNSAPDKSGLPSDRFSAERTGGSVSTLTIQRTQQEDSAVYLCASNPDGSSYEQYFGPGTRLTVT.

CDR3: CASSSPTAGGEKLFF. The CDR3, as DNA: TGTGCCAGCAGTTCCCCGACGGCAGGGGGTGAAAAACTGTTTTTT. J is TRBJ1-4 and V is TRBV28; 7 bases are a match to TRBD1. The CDR3 sequence is 15 residues long. The V gene end was trimmed by 4 bases and the J gene end by 7 bases; junction bases not matched to a gene: 9. The germline V gene encodes CDR1 MDHEN and CDR2 SYDVKM.

This chain uses TRBV4-3 with TRBJ2-7, with 7 bases aligning to TRBD2. CDR3 length: 18 amino acids. Germline V gene lookup returns CDR1 LGHNA and CDR2 YSLEER. Unmatched junction bases numbered 14, after V lost 0 bases and J lost 3 bases. CDR3 DNA: TGCGCCAGCAGCCAAGAGGGGGGGAGGGCCTGGGGCCACTACGAGCAGTACTTC. Amino acids: CASSQEGGRAWGHYEQYF.

This chain connects TRBV9 to TRBJ2-7; the match to TRBD2 covers 10 bases. Looked up from germline, CDR1 is SGDLS and CDR2 is YYNGEE. The CDR3 sequence is 15 residues long. V gave up 0 bases and J gave up 3 bases; unmatched junction bases: 3. The CDR3 sequence is CASSVGSSGSYEQYF. The CDR3, as DNA: TGTGCCAGCAGCGTAGGGTCTAGCGGGAGCTACGAGCAGTACTTC.

The chain carries TRBV18 and TRBJ1-5, with D perhaps matching TRBD1 (5 bases). The CDR3 contains 14 residues. V lost 3 bases and J lost 4, with 10 bases in between. CDR1 is KGHSH, CDR2 LQKENI, per germline. The chain's CDR3 is CASSPGQGNQPQHF. CDR3 coding DNA: TGTGCCAGCTCACCCGGACAAGGTAATCAGCCCCAGCATTTT.

The chain is built from TRBV19 and TRBJ1-1, with TRBD1 identical over 7 bases. The CDR3 loop spans 14 amino acids. Germline loops: CDR1 LNHDA, CDR2 SQIVND (reference sequence). Trimming cost V 5 bases and J 3 bases; bases outside gene matches: 6. DNA for the CDR3: TGTGCCAGTAGTTCGAAGGGGGCATACACTGAAGCTTTCTTT. The encoded protein is CASSSKGAYTEAFF.

V and J are TRBV28 and TRBJ2-7; 7 bases match TRBD2. V lost 2 bases, J lost 0 bases, and 7 bases stayed unmatched. The CDR3 runs 16 residues. CDR1 is MDHEN, CDR2 SYDVKM, per germline. Written as DNA, the CDR3 is TGTGCCAGCAGTTTAAGCGGGCGGGGGAGCTCCTACGAGCAGTACTTC. Amino acids: CASSLSGRGSSYEQYF.

The chain joins TRBV29-1 to TRBJ1-2; maybe TRBD1 (6 bases). Germline V gene data show CDR1 as SQVTM and CDR2 as ANQGSEA. The V end lost 6 bases, the J end lost 4 bases, and 12 bases lay between the germline ends. The CDR3 has 12 residues. CDR3 nucleotides: TGCAGCGTCGGGGGGCGCAGCTATGGCTACACCTTC. It translates to CSVGGRSYGYTF.

The rearrangement joins TRBV6-5 to TRBJ2-1, with TRBD1 as a possible D gene (6 bases). V was shortened by 0 bases and J by 7 bases, with 16 bases between the two germline ends. This CDR3 spans 16 amino acids. Germline values: CDR1 MNHEY, CDR2 SVGAGI. This chain's CDR3 is CASSYSVGAIRNEQFF. The CDR3, as DNA: TGTGCCAGCAGTTACTCGGTGGGGGCTATAAGAAATGAGCAGTTCTTC.

The chain is built from TRBV18 and TRBJ1-2; 7 bases match TRBD1. The CDR3 has 15 amino acids. J was trimmed by 3 bases and V by 3 bases; bases with no gene match: 7. Germline-derived CDR1 and CDR2 are KGHSH and LQKENI. The CDR3 reads CASSPGDSRDYGYTF. For the CDR3, the DNA is TGTGCCAGCTCACCCGGGGACAGTCGGGACTATGGCTACACCTTC.

This chain links TRBV11-2 with TRBJ2-5; D gene uncertain. The CDR3 is 15 residues long. With 5 bases removed from V and 7 bases from J, the gap between germline ends came to 20 bases. CDR1 is SGHAT, CDR2 FQNNGV, per germline. The CDR3 reads CASSVRRHPNGTQYF. The CDR3 DNA reads as TGTGCCAGCAGCGTAAGGCGGCATCCTAATGGGACCCAGTACTTC. Variable domain in full (rest from reference TRBV11-2 and TRBJ2-5): EAGVAQSPRYKIIEKRQSVAFWCNPISGHATLYWYQQILGQGPKLLIQFQNNGVVDDSQLPKDRFSAERLKGVDSTLKIQPAKLEDSAVYLCASSVRRHPNGTQYFGPGTRLLVL.

The rearrangement links TRBV18 to TRBJ2-3; 7 nucleotides line up with TRBD2. The junction had 2 bases not matched to a gene; V was cut back by 3 bases and J by 2 bases. CDR3 size: 14 residues. Germline V lookup: CDR1 KGHSH, CDR2 LQKENI. The CDR3 loop is CASSPTSDTDTQYF. The CDR3 DNA follows: TGTGCCAGCTCACCCACTAGCGACACAGATACGCAGTATTTT.

The chain recombines TRBV7-3 with TRBJ2-7, with TRBD2 as a possible D gene (6 bases). This CDR3 spans 14 amino acids. The V gene lost 5 bases and the J gene lost 3 bases, with 14 bases spanning the gap. Germline assignment: CDR1 SGHTA and CDR2 FQGTGA. The CDR3 coding sequence is TGTGCCAGCAGCATCAGTAGCGGCCACTACGAGCAGTACTTC. Its translation is CASSISSGHYEQYF.